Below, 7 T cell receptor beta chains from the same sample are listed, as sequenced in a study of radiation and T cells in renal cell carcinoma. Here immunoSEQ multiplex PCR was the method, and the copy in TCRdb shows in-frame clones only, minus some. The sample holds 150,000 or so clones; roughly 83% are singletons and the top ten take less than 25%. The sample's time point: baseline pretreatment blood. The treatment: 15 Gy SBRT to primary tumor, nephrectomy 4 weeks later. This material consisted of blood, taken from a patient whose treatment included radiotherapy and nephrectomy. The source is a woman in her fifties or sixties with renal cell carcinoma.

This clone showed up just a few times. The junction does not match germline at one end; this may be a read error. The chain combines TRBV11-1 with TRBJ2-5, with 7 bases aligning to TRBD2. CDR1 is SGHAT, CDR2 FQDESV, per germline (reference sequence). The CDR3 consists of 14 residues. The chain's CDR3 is CASSLAGGDETQYF. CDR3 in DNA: TGTGCCAGCAGCCTAGCTGGGGGGGACGAGACCCAGTACTTC.

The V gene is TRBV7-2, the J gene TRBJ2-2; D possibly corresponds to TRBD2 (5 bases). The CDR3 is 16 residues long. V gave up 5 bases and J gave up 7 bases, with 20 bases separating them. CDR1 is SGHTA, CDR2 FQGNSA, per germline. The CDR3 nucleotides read TGTGCCAGCAGCCCAGACACCCGGGGATTGGGCGGGGAGCTGTTTTTT. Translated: CASSPDTRGLGGELFF.

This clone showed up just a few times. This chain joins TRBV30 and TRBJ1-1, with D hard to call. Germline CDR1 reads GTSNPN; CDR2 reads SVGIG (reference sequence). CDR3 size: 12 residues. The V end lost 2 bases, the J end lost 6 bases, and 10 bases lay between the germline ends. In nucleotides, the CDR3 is TGTGCCTGGAGTCTCGGGTTAGCTGAAGCTTTCTTT. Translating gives CAWSLGLAEAFF.

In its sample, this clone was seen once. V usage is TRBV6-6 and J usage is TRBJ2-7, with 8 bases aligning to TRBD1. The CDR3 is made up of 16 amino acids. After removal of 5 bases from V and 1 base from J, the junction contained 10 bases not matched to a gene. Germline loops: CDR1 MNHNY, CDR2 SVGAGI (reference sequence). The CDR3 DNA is TGTGCCAGCAGTAACCATGACAGGGGAACATCCTACGAGCAGTACTTC. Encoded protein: CASSNHDRGTSYEQYF.

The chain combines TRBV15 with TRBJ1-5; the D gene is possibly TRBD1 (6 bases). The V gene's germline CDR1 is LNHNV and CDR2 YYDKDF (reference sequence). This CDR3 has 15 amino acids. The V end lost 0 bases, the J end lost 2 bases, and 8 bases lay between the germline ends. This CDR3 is CATSRDSGGNQPQHF. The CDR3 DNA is TGTGCCACCAGCAGAGATTCAGGGGGCAATCAGCCCCAGCATTTT.

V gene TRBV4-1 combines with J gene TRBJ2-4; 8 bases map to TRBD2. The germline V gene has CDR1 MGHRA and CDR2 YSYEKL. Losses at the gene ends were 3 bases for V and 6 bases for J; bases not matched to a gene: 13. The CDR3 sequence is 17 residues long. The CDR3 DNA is TGCGCCAGCAGCCACCCCCCCGACGGGGGGGAGGGAAACATTCAGTACTTC. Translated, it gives CASSHPPDGGEGNIQYF.

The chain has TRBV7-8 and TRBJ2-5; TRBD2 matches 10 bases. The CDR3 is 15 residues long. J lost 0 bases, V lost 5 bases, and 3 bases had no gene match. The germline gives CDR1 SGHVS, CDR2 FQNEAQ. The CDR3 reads CASSLSGGHQETQYF. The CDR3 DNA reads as TGTGCCAGCAGCCTTAGCGGGGGGCACCAAGAGACCCAGTACTTC. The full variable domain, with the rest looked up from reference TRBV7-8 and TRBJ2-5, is GAGVSQSPRYKVAKRGQDVALRCDPISGHVSLFWYQQALGQGPEFLTYFQNEAQLDKSGLPSDRFFAERPEGSVSTLKIQRTQQEDSAVYLCASSLSGGHQETQYFGPGTRLLVL.